This entry describes one T cell receptor beta chain. Its antigen remains unknown. The sample belongs to a study of Graves' ophthalmopathy and Graves' hyperthyroidism. CDR3 regions of TCR beta were amplified from RNA transcripts. HTBI primers primed a first-round RT-PCR, and a second-round multiplex PCR followed. TCRdb re-called the multiplex PCR reads through MiXCR, storing one row per CDR3 protein. This sample has 580,000 or so distinct CDR3 sequences, with 35% to 45% found just once. Study-wide findings and caveats: Between ophthalmopathy and stable hyperthyroidism, a 13-signature model drew a separation with roughly 85% sensitivity and around 80% specificity. Most expanded thyroid clonotypes above 0.001 frequency also appeared in blood.

This TCR derives from an adult man with Graves' hyperthyroidism. Sequenced: peripheral blood or thyroid tissue (not recorded which).

The DNA for the CDR3 is TGCAGTGCTAGAGGTGGGAGTAAGAGCGGCTACACCTTC. Its translation is CSARGGSKSGYTF. The chain carries TRBV20-1 and TRBJ1-2; D gene uncertain. In germline, CDR1 is DFQATT, CDR2 SNEGSKA (reference sequence). Trimming removed 1 base from V and 8 bases from J, with 14 bases in between. The CDR3 length is 13 residues.